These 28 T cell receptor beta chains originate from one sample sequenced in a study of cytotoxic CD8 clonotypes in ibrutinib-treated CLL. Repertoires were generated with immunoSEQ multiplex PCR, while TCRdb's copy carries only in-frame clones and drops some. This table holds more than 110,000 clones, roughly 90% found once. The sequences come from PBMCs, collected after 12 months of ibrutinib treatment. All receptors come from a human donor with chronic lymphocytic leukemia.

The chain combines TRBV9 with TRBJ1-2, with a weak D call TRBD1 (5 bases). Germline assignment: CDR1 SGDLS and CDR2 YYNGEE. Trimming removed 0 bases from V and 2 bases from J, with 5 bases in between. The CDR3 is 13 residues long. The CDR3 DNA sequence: TGTGCCAGCAGCGTAGGGGACAACTATGGCTACACCTTC. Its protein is CASSVGDNYGYTF. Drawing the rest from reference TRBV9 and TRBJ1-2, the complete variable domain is DSGVTQTPKHLITATGQRVTLRCSPRSGDLSVYWYQQSLDQGLQFLIQYYNGEERAKGNILERFSAQQFPDLHSELNLSSLELGDSALYFCASSVGDNYGYTFGSGTRLTVV.

The CDR3 nucleotides read TGCGCCAGCAGCTTGTCGGGCCTCGGAACTGAAAAACTGTTTTTT. Encoded protein: CASSLSGLGTEKLFF. V is TRBV5-1 and J is TRBJ1-4; no clear D gene. The CDR3 loop spans 15 amino acids. Trimming stripped 1 base from V and 7 bases from J, with 14 bases between. The V gene's germline CDR1 is SGHRS and CDR2 YFSETQ. Supplemented by reference TRBV5-1 and TRBJ1-4, the full variable domain reads KAGVTQTPRYLIKTRGQQVTLSCSPISGHRSVSWYQQTPGQGLQFLFEYFSETQRNKGNFPGRFSGRQFSNSRSEMNVSTLELGDSALYLCASSLSGLGTEKLFFGSGTQLSVL.

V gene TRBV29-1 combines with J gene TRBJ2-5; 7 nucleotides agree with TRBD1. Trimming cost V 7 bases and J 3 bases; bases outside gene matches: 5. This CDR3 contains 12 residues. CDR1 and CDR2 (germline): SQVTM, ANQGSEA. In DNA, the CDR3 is TGCAGCGCCGGGACAGTAGAAGAGACCCAGTACTTC. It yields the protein CSAGTVEETQYF.

CDR3 sequence (DNA): TGTGCCAGCAGTTCGGACAGGGGAGGTGAAAAACTGTTTTTT. It encodes CASSSDRGGEKLFF. J is TRBJ1-4 and V is TRBV5-4; 9 bases align to TRBD1. The CDR3 is 14 residues long. Germline lookup yields CDR1 SGHNT and CDR2 YYREEE (reference sequence). The V segment lost 5 bases and the J segment 7 bases; nucleotides outside the gene matches: 6.

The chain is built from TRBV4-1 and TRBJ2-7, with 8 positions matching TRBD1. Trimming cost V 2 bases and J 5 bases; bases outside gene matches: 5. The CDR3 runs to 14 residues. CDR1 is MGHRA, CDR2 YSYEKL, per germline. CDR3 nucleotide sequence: TGCGCCAGCAGCCAACAGGACAGGGTTGACGAGCAGTACTTC. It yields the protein CASSQQDRVDEQYF.

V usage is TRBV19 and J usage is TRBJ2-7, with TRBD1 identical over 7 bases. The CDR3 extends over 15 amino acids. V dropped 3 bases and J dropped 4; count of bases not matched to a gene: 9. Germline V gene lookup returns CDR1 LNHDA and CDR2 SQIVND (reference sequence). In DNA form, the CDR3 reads TGTGCCAGTAGTATTAAACAGGGGAGAATTTACGAGCAGTACTTC. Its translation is CASSIKQGRIYEQYF.

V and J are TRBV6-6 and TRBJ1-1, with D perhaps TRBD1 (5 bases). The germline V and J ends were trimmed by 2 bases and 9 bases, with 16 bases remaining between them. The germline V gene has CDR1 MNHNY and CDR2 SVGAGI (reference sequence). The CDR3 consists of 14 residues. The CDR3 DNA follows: TGTGCCAGCAGTTACGTCGGTGTTAACAGGAAAGCTTTCTTT. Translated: CASSYVGVNRKAFF.

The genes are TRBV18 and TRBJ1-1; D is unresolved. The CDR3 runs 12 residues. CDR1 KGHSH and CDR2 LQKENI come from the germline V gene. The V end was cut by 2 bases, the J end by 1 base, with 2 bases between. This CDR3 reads CASSPANTEAFF. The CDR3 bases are TGTGCCAGCTCACCAGCGAACACTGAAGCTTTCTTT. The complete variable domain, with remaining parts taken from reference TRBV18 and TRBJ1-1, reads NAGVMQNPRHLVRRRGQEARLRCSPMKGHSHVYWYRQLPEEGLKFMVYLQKENIIDESGMPKERFSAEFPKEGPSILRIQQVVRGDSAAYFCASSPANTEAFFGQGTRLTVV.

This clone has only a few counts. In DNA form, the CDR3 reads TGTGCCAGCAGCTTCCCTCGTTGGGGATTGGGCACAGATACGCAGTATTTT. Amino acid sequence: CASSFPRWGLGTDTQYF. The chain recombines TRBV7-9 with TRBJ2-3; unclear D gene. The CDR3 consists of 17 residues. Germline CDR1 SEHNR, CDR2 FQNEAQ (reference sequence). V was shortened by 3 bases and J by 1 base, with 17 bases between the two germline ends. Complete variable domain (other parts from reference TRBV7-9 and TRBJ2-3): DTGVSQNPRHKITKRGQNVTFRCDPISEHNRLYWYRQTLGQGPEFLTYFQNEAQLEKSRLLSDRFSAERPKGSFSTLEIQRTEQGDSAMYLCASSFPRWGLGTDTQYFGPGTRLTVL.

The CDR3 spells CASSPPNGGGTGELFF. The CDR3 nucleotides are TGTGCCAGCAGCCCCCCCAACGGAGGAGGCACCGGGGAGCTGTTTTTT. The chain has TRBV7-2 and TRBJ2-2; tentatively, D is TRBD2 (5 bases). CDR3 size: 16 residues. Between the trimmed V and J ends, which lost 5 bases and 4 bases, there was a span of 17 bases. Germline CDR1 and CDR2: SGHTA and FQGNSA.

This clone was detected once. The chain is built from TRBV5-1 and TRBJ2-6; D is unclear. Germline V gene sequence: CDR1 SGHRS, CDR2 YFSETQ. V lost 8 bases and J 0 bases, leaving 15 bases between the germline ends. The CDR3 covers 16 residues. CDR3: CASRAQASSGANVLTF. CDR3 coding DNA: TGCGCCAGTAGGGCGCAGGCGTCCTCTGGGGCCAACGTCCTGACTTTC.

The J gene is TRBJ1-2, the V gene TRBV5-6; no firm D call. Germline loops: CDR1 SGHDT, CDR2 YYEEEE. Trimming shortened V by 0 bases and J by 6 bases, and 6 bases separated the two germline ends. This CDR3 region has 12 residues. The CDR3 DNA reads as TGTGCCAGCAGCTTGGGATGGAATGGCTACACCTTC. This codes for CASSLGWNGYTF.

CDR3 sequence reads: CASSSGGTAKAFF. As DNA, the CDR3 is TGTGCCAGCAGCTCCGGGGGGACAGCCAAAGCTTTCTTT. This chain connects TRBV7-2 to TRBJ1-1; 7 bases match TRBD1. Trimming removed 4 bases from V and 9 bases from J; junction bases left unmatched: 8. This CDR3 is built from 13 residues. Germline values: CDR1 SGHTA, CDR2 FQGNSA.

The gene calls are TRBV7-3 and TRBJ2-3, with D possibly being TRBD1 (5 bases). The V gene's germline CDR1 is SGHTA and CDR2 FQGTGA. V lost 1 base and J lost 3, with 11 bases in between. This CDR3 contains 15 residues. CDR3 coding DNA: TGTGCCAGCAGCTTAATGGGGCAGGCTACAGATACGCAGTATTTT. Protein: CASSLMGQATDTQYF.

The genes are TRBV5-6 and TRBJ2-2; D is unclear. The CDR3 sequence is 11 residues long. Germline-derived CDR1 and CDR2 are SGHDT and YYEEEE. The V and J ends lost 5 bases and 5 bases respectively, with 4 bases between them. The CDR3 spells CASRSTGELFF. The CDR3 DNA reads TGTGCCAGCAGGTCAACCGGGGAGCTGTTTTTT.

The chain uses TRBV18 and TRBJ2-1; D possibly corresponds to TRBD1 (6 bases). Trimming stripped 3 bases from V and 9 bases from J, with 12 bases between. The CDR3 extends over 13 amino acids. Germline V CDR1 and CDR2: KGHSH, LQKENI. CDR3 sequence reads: CASSPYREGEQFF. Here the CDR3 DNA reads TGTGCCAGCTCACCTTACAGGGAAGGTGAGCAGTTCTTC.

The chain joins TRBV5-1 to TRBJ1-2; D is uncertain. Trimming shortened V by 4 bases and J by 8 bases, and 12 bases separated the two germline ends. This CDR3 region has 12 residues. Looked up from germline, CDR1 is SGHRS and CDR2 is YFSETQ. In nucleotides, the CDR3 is TGCGCCAGCAGCCCCCTAGGAGGGGGCTACACCTTC. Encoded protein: CASSPLGGGYTF.

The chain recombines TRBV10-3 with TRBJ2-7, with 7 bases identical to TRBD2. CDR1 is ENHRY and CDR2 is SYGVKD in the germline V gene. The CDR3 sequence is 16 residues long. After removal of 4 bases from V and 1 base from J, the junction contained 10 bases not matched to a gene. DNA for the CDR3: TGTGCCATCAGTGTCTCGAGGGAGGGCCAGTCCTACGAGCAGTACTTC. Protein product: CAISVSREGQSYEQYF.

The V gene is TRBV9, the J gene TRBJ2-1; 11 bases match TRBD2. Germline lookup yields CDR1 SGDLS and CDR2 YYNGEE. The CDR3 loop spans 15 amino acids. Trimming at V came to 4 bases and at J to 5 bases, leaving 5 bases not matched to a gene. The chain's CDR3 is CASSPGTSGHNEQFF. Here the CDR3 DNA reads TGTGCCAGCAGCCCCGGGACTAGCGGTCACAATGAGCAGTTCTTC.

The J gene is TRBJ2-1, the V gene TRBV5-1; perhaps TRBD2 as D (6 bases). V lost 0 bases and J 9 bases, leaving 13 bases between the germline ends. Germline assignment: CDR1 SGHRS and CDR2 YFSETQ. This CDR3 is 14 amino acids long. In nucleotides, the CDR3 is TGCGCCAGCAGCTTGGGTCTGTGGCGGGGTGAGCAGTTCTTC. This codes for CASSLGLWRGEQFF. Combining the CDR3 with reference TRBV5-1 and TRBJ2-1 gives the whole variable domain KAGVTQTPRYLIKTRGQQVTLSCSPISGHRSVSWYQQTPGQGLQFLFEYFSETQRNKGNFPGRFSGRQFSNSRSEMNVSTLELGDSALYLCASSLGLWRGEQFFGPGTRLTVL.

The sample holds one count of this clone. The CDR3 bases are TGCGCCAGCAGCCCCCGACAAGCCGGAAACACCATATATTTT. This sequence encodes CASSPRQAGNTIYF. The rearrangement joins TRBV5-1 to TRBJ1-3; D is ambiguous. Germline CDR1 is SGHRS and CDR2 is YFSETQ. The CDR3 runs to 14 residues. V was pared by 4 bases and J by 4 bases, with 12 bases between.

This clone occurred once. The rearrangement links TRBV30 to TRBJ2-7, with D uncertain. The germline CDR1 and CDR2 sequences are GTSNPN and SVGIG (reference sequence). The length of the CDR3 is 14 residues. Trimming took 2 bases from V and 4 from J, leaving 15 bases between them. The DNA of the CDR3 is TGTGCCTGGAGTACGAAACAAGTCGAGTACGAGCAGTACTTC. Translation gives CAWSTKQVEYEQYF.

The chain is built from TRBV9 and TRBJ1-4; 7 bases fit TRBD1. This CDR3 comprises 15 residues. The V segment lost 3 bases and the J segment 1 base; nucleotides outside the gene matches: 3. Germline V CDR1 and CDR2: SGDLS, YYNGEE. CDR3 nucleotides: TGTGCCAGCAGCGCCACAGGGGAAACTAATGAAAAACTGTTTTTT. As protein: CASSATGETNEKLFF.

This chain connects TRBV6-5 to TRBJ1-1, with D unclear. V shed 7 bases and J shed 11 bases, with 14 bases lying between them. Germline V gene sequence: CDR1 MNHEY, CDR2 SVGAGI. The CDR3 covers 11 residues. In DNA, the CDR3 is TGTGCCAGCACTCCTGGGGTGGGGGCTTTCTTT. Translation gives CASTPGVGAFF.

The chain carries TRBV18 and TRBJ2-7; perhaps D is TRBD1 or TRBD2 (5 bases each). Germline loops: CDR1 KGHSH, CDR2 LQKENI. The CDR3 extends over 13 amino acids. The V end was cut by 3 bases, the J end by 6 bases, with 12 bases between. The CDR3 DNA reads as TGTGCCAGCTCACCTGGGACCTCGGGCGAGCAGTACTTC. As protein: CASSPGTSGEQYF.

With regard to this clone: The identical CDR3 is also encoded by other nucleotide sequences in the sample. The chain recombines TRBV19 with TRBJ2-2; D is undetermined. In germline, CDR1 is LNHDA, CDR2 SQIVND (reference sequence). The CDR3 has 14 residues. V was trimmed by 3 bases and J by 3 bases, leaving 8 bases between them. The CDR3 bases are TGTGCCAGTAGTATCGGTCAGGACACCGGGGAGCTGTTTTTT. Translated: CASSIGQDTGELFF. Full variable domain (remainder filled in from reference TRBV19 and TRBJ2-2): DGGITQSPKYLFRKEGQNVTLSCEQNLNHDAMYWYRQDPGQGLRLIYYSQIVNDFQKGDIAEGYSVSREKKESFPLTVTSAQKNPTAFYLCASSIGQDTGELFFGEGSRLTVL.

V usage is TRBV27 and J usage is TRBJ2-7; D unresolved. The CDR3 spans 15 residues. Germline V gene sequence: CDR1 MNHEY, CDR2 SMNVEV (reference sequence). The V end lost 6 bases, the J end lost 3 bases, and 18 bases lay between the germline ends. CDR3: CASSARWGSGYEQYF. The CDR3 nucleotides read TGTGCCAGCAGCGCAAGGTGGGGTAGTGGCTACGAGCAGTACTTC.

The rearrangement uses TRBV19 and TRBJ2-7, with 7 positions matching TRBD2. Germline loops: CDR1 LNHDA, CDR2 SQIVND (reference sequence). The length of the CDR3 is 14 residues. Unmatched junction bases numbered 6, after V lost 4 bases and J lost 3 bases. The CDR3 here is CASSSVGGLYEQYF. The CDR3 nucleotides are TGTGCCAGTAGTAGCGTGGGAGGGCTCTACGAGCAGTACTTC.